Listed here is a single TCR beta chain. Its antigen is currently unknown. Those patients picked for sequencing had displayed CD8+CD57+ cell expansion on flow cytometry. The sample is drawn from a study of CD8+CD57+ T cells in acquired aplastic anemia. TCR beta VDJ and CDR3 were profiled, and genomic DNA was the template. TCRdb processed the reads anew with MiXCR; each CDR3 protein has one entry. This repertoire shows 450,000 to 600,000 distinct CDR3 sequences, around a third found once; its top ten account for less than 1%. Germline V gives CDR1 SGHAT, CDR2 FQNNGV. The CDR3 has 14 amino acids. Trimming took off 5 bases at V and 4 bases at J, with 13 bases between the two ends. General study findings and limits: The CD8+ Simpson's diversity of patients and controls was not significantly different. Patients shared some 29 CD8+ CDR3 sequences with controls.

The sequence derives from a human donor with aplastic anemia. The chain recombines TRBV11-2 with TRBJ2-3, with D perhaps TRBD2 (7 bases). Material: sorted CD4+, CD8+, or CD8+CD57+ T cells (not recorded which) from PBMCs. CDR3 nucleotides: TGTGCCAGCAGCGACAGGCGGGGGTCAGATACGCAGTATTTT. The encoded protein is CASSDRRGSDTQYF.